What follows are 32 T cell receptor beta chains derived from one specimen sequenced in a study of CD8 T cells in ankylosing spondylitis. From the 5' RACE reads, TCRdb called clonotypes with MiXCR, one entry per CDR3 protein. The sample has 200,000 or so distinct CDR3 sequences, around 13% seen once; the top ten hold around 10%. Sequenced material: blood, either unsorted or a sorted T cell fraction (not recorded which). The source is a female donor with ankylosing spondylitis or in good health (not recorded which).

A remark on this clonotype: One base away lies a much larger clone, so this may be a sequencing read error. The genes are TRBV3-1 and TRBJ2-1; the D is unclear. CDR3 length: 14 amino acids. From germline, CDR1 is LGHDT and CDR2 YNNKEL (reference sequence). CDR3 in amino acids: CACSRPTRPDEQFF. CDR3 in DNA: TGTGCCTGCAGCCGACCGACACGCCCTGATGAGCAGTTCTTC.

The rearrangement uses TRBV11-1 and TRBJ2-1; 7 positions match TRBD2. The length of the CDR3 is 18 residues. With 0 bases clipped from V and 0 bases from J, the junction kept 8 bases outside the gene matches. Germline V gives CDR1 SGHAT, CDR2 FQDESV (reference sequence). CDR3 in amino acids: CASSLASGKLSSYNEQFF. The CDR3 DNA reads TGTGCCAGCAGCTTAGCCAGCGGGAAGCTGAGCTCCTACAATGAGCAGTTCTTC.

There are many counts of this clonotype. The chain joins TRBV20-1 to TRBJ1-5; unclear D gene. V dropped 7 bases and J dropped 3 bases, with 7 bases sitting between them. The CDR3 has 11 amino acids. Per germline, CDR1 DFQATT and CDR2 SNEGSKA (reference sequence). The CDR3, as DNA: TGCAGTGTTAGGCACAATCAGCCCCAGCATTTT. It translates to CSVRHNQPQHF.

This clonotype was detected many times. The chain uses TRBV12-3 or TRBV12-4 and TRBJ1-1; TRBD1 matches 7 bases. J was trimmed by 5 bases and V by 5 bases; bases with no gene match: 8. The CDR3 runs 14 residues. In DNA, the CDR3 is TGTGCCAGCAGTCCACAGGGGTGGGGGACTGAAGCTTTCTTT. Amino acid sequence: CASSPQGWGTEAFF.

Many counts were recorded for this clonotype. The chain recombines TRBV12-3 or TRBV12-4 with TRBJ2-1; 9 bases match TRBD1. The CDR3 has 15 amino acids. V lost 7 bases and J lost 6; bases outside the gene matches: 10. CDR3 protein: CASTRTGTGSNEQFF. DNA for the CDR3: TGTGCCAGCACCAGGACCGGGACAGGGTCCAATGAGCAGTTCTTC.

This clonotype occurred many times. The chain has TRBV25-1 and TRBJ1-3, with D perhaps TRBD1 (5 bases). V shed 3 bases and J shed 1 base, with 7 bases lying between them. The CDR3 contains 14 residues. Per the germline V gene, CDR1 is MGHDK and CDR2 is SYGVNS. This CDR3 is CASSETESGNTIYF. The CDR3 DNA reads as TGTGCCAGCAGTGAGACAGAATCTGGAAACACCATATATTTT.

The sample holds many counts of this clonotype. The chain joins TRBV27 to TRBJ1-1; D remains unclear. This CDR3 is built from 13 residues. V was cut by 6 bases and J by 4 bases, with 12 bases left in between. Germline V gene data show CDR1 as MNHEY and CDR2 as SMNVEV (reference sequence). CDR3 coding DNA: TGTGCCAGCAGGGCCGGGAGGTCCACTGAAGCTTTCTTT. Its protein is CASRAGRSTEAFF.

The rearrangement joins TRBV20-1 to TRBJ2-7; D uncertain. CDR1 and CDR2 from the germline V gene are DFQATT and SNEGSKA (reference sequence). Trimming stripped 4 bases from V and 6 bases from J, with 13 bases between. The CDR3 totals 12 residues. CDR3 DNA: TGCAGTGCTACGTTAGGCCCGGGCGAGCAGTACTTC. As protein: CSATLGPGEQYF.

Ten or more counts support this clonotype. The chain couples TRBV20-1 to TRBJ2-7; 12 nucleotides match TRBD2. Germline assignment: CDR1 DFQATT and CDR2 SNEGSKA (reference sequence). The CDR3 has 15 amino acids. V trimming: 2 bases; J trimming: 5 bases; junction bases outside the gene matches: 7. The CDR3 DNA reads TGCAGTGCTAGATCTAGCGGGAGGGCGAAAAACGAGCAGTACTTC. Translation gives CSARSSGRAKNEQYF.

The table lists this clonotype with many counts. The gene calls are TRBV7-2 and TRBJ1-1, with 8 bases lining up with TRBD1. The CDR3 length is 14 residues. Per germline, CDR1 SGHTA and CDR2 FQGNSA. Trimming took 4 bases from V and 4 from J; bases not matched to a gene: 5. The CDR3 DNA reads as TGTGCCAGCAGCTCTATAGGACAGGGCACTGAAGCTTTCTTT. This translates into CASSSIGQGTEAFF.

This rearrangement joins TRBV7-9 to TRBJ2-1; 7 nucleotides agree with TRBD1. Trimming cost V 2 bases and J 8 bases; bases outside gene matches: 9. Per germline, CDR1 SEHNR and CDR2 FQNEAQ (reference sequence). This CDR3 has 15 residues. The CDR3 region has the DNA TGTGCCAGCAGCTTAAGGGACAGAGATTTTGATGAGCAGTTCTTC. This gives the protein CASSLRDRDFDEQFF. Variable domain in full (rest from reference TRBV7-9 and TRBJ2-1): DTGVSQNPRHKITKRGQNVTFRCDPISEHNRLYWYRQTLGQGPEFLTYFQNEAQLEKSRLLSDRFSAERPKGSFSTLEIQRTEQGDSAMYLCASSLRDRDFDEQFFGPGTRLTVL.

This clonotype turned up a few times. The CDR3 nucleotides are TGTGCCAGCAGCTCATGGGGGACTAGCGGGGCCGGGGAGCTGTTTTTT. The encoded protein is CASSSWGTSGAGELFF. The chain recombines TRBV28 with TRBJ2-2; TRBD2 aligns across 13 bases. Trimming took 6 bases from V and 6 from J; bases not matched to a gene: 7. The CDR3 consists of 16 residues. CDR1 and CDR2 from the germline V gene are MDHEN and SYDVKM.

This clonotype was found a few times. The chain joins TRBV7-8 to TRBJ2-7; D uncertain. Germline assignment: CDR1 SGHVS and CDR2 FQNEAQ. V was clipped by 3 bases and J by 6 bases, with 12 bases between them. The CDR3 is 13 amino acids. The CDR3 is CASSFERLGEQYF. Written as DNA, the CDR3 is TGTGCCAGCAGCTTCGAACGTTTGGGCGAGCAGTACTTC.

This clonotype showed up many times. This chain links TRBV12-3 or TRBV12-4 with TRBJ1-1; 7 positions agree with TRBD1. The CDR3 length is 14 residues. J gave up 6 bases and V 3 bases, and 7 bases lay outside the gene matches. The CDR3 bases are TGTGCCAGCAGTTTTGACAGGGTTCAGGCTGAAGCTTTCTTT. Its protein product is CASSFDRVQAEAFF.

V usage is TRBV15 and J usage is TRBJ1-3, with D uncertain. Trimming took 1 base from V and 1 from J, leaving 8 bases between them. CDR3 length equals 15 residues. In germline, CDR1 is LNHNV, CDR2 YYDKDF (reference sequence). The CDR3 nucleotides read TGTGCCACCAGCAGAGCCCCGGATTCTGGAAACACCATATATTTT. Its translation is CATSRAPDSGNTIYF.

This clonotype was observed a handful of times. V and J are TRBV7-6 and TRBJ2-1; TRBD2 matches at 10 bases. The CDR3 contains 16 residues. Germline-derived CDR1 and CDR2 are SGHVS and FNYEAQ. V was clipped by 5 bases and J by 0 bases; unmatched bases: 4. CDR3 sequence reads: CASSRSGRPSYNEQFF. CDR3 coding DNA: TGTGCCAGCAGCCGTAGCGGGAGGCCCTCCTACAATGAGCAGTTCTTC.

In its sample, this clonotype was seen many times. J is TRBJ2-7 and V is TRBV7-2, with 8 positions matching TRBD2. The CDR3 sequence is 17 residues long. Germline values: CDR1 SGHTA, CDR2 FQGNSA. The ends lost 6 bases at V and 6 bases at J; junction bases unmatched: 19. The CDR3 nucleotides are TGTGCCAGCAGTCTCGCGGGGGGCGGGACGGGGGGATCCGAGCAGTACTTC. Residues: CASSLAGGGTGGSEQYF.

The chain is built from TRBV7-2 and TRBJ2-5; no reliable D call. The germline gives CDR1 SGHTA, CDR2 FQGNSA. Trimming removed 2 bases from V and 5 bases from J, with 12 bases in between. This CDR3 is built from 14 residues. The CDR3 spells CASSLWRTAETQYF. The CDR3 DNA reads TGTGCCAGCAGCTTATGGCGGACCGCGGAGACCCAGTACTTC.

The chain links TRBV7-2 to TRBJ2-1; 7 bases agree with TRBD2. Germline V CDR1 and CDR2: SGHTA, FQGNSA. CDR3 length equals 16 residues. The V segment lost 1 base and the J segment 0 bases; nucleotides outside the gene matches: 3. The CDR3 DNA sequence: TGTGCCAGCAGCTTAGTAAGCGGGACCTCCTACAATGAGCAGTTCTTC. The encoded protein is CASSLVSGTSYNEQFF.

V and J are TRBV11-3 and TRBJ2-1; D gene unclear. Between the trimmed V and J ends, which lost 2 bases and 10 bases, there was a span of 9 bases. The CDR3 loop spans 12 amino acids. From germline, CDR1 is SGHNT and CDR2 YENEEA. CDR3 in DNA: TGTGCCAGCAGCTTACGCCGGTCCGAGCAGTTCTTC. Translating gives CASSLRRSEQFF.

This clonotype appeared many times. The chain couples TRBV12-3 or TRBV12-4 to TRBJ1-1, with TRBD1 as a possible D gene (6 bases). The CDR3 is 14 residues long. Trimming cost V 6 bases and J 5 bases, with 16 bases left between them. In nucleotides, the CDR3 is TGTGCCAGCAGCCCTATAGGGGGGGGTACTGAAGCTTTCTTT. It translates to CASSPIGGGTEAFF.

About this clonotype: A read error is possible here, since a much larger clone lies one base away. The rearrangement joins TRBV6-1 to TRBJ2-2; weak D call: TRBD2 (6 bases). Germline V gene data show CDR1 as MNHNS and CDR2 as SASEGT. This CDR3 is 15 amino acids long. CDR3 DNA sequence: TGTGCCAGCAGTCCTCCGGGGTCGAACACCGGGGGGCTGTTTTTT. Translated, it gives CASSPPGSNTGGLFF.

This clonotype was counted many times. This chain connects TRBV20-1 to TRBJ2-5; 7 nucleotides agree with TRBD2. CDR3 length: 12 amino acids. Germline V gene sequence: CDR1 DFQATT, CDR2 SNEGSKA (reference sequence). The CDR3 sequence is CSVGEGRETQYF. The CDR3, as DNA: TGCAGCGTGGGGGAGGGTAGAGAGACCCAGTACTTC.

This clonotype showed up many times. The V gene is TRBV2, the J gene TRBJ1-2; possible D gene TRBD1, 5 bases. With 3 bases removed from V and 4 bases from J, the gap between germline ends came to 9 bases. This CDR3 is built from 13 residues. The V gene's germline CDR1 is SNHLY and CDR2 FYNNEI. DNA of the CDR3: TGTGCCAGCAGTGAGGCAGGGATCTATGGCTACACCTTC. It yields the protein CASSEAGIYGYTF.

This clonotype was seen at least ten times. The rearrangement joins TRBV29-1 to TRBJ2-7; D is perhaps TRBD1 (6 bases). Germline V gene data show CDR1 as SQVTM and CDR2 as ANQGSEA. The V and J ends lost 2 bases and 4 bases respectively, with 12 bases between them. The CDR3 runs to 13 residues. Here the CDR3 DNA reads TGCAGCGTTGAAAATTTGGACAGATACGAGCAGTACTTC. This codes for CSVENLDRYEQYF.

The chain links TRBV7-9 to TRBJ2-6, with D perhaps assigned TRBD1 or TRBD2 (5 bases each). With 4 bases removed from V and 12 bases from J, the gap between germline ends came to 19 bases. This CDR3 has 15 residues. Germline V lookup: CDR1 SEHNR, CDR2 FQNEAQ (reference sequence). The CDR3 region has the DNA TGTGCCAGCAGCTCCTCCCGGGGCCTTCTCACCGTCCTGACTTTC. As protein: CASSSSRGLLTVLTF.

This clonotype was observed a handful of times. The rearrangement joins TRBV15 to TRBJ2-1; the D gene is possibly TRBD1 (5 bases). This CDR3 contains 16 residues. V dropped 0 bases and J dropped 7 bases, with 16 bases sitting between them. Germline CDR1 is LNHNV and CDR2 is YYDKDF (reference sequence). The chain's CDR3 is CATSREQGASTNEQFF. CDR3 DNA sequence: TGTGCCACCAGCAGAGAGCAAGGGGCCTCTACAAATGAGCAGTTCTTC.

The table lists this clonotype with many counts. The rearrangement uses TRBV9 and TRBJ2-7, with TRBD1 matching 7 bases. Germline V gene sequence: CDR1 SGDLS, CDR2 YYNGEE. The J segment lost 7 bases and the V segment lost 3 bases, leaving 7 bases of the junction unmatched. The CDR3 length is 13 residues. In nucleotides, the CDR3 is TGTGCCAGCAGCGATCCTCTCAGGGGGGAGCAGTACTTC. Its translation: CASSDPLRGEQYF.

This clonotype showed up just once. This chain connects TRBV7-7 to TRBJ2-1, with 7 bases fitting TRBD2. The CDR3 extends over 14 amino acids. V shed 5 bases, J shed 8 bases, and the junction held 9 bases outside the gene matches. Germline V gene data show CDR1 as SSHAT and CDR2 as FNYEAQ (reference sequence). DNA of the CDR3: TGTGCCAGCAGCCCTAGCGGCCTTCGGGATGAGCAGTTCTTC. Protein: CASSPSGLRDEQFF.

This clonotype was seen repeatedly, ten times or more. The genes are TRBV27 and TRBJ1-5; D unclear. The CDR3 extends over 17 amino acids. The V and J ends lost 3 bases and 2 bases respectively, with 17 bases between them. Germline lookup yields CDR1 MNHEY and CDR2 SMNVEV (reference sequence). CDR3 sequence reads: CASSFWGPGEGNQPQHF. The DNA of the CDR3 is TGTGCCAGCAGTTTTTGGGGTCCGGGTGAGGGCAATCAGCCCCAGCATTTT.

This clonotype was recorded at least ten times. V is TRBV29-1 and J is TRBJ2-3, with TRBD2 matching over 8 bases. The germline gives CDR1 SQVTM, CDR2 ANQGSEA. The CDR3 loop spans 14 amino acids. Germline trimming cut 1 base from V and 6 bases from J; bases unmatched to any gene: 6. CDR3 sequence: CSVEVGASGDTQYF. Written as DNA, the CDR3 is TGCAGCGTTGAAGTGGGGGCTAGCGGGGATACGCAGTATTTT.

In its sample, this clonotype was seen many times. CDR3 in amino acids: CSARLGSNEQFF. The CDR3 DNA sequence: TGCAGTGCAAGGTTGGGAAGCAATGAGCAGTTCTTC. The chain carries TRBV20-1 and TRBJ2-1; D is unresolved. This CDR3 region has 12 residues. Germline V CDR1 and CDR2: DFQATT, SNEGSKA (reference sequence). Deletions cut 6 bases from V and 6 bases from J, with 12 bases between.